One sample yielded the 26 T cell receptor beta chains listed below, sequenced in a study of blood T cell repertoires in COVID-19. This table comes from immunoSEQ multiplex PCR, and its TCRdb copy is limited to in-frame clones, with some not included. The sample comprises a few hundred thousand clones, approximately 75% of which are singletons, and roughly 8.7% rests with the top ten. What was sequenced was PBMCs or T cells enriched from blood (not recorded which). The source of these receptors is a man in his forties or fifties who had recovered from COVID-19.

V usage is TRBV25-1 and J usage is TRBJ2-3; 9 nucleotides line up with TRBD1. The CDR3 loop spans 18 amino acids. Germline loops: CDR1 MGHDK, CDR2 SYGVNS. V lost 1 base to trimming and J lost 4 bases; unmatched junction nucleotides: 12. The CDR3 region is CASSEFEEGQGASDTQYF. The CDR3 DNA reads as TGTGCCAGCAGTGAATTCGAGGAGGGACAGGGTGCATCAGATACGCAGTATTTT.

The sample holds one count of this clone. The gene calls are TRBV6-6 and TRBJ2-5; 8 nucleotides agree with TRBD2. V lost 7 bases to trimming and J lost 5 bases; unmatched junction nucleotides: 9. Germline lookup yields CDR1 MNHNY and CDR2 SVGAGI (reference sequence). The CDR3 consists of 14 residues. The CDR3 sequence: CASTARGGPETQYF. For the CDR3, the DNA is TGTGCCAGCACCGCACGGGGGGGACCGGAGACCCAGTACTTC.

The CDR3 loop is CASSDRIGWAFF. In DNA form, the CDR3 reads TGTGCCAGCAGTGATAGGATCGGGTGGGCTTTCTTT. The V gene is TRBV6-1, the J gene TRBJ1-1, with unresolved D. Deletions cut 3 bases from V and 11 bases from J, with 13 bases between. Germline CDR1 MNHNS, CDR2 SASEGT. The CDR3 totals 12 residues.

The chain carries TRBV18 and TRBJ2-7; 8 nucleotides align to TRBD1. Germline loops: CDR1 KGHSH, CDR2 LQKENI. V dropped 4 bases and J dropped 6; count of bases not matched to a gene: 11. The CDR3 totals 15 residues. This CDR3 reads CASSRSTGASSEQYF. CDR3 DNA sequence: TGTGCCAGCTCACGCTCGACAGGGGCCTCCAGCGAGCAGTACTTC.

The rearrangement links TRBV6-5 to TRBJ2-2; TRBD1 is a possible D gene (6 bases). The CDR3 length is 14 residues. In germline, CDR1 is MNHEY, CDR2 SVGAGI. The V gene lost 6 bases and the J gene lost 4 bases, with 12 bases spanning the gap. In DNA form, the CDR3 reads TGTGCCAGCAGAAGGGACATACCCACCGGGGAGCTGTTTTTT. This encodes CASRRDIPTGELFF.

The chain uses TRBV30 and TRBJ1-2, with a weak D call TRBD1 (5 bases). The CDR3 covers 13 residues. Trimming shortened V by 6 bases and J by 3 bases, and 14 bases separated the two germline ends. Germline CDR1 and CDR2: GTSNPN and SVGIG (reference sequence). The CDR3 sequence: CACIPDSYYGYTF. DNA for the CDR3: TGTGCCTGCATTCCCGACAGTTACTATGGCTACACCTTC.

This chain joins TRBV18 and TRBJ1-1; 9 bases are shared with TRBD1. The CDR3 contains 13 residues. V trimming: 8 bases; J trimming: 1 base; junction bases outside the gene matches: 2. Germline V lookup: CDR1 KGHSH, CDR2 LQKENI. The CDR3 bases are TGTGCCAGCACGGGACAGGGGAACACTGAAGCTTTCTTT. It encodes CASTGQGNTEAFF.

The chain is built from TRBV30 and TRBJ2-1; unclear D gene. V lost 4 bases and J lost 6, with 10 bases in between. Per germline, CDR1 GTSNPN and CDR2 SVGIG (reference sequence). The length of the CDR3 is 12 residues. The CDR3 sequence: CAWTVLSNEQFF. DNA for the CDR3: TGTGCCTGGACAGTTTTAAGCAATGAGCAGTTCTTC.

This clone showed up just a few times. The genes are TRBV4-2 and TRBJ1-1; tentatively, D is TRBD1 (5 bases). The CDR3 length is 16 residues. V lost 4 bases and J 5 bases, leaving 20 bases between the germline ends. Germline V gives CDR1 LGHNA, CDR2 YNFKEQ. For the CDR3, the DNA is TGTGCCAGCAGCCTTCAGGGAAGGGAGGGTTATACTGAAGCTTTCTTT. This gives the protein CASSLQGREGYTEAFF.

The chain carries TRBV28 and TRBJ1-5, with D possibly TRBD1 on 5 matching bases. CDR1 is MDHEN, CDR2 SYDVKM, per germline. Trimming left V 3 bases short and J 5 bases short, with 14 bases between. This CDR3 contains 15 residues. CDR3 amino acids: CASSLVGAIDQPQHF. The CDR3 region has the DNA TGTGCCAGCAGTTTGGTAGGGGCCATCGATCAGCCCCAGCATTTT.

This chain uses TRBV9 with TRBJ1-3, with D perhaps matching TRBD1 (5 bases). Trimming left V 5 bases short and J 4 bases short, with 16 bases between. There are 15 residues in the CDR3. CDR1 is SGDLS, CDR2 YYNGEE, per germline. The CDR3 sequence: CASSTSKGQGNTIYF. DNA of the CDR3: TGTGCCAGCAGTACCAGTAAGGGGCAAGGAAACACCATATATTTT. Variable domain in full (rest from reference TRBV9 and TRBJ1-3): DSGVTQTPKHLITATGQRVTLRCSPRSGDLSVYWYQQSLDQGLQFLIQYYNGEERAKGNILERFSAQQFPDLHSELNLSSLELGDSALYFCASSTSKGQGNTIYFGEGSWLTVV.

This clone was counted only a few times. The J gene is TRBJ1-1, the V gene TRBV30; D is unclear. Per germline, CDR1 GTSNPN and CDR2 SVGIG (reference sequence). Trimming took off 1 base at V and 3 bases at J, with 24 bases between the two ends. This CDR3 spans 18 amino acids. The CDR3 loop is CAWSGGSLLRSRYTEAFF. For the CDR3, the DNA is TGTGCCTGGAGTGGCGGGTCTTTGCTGAGGTCTAGGTACACTGAAGCTTTCTTT.

A few counts support this clone. V usage is TRBV6-5 and J usage is TRBJ1-2; 8 bases are shared with TRBD1. This CDR3 is built from 13 residues. From germline, CDR1 is MNHEY and CDR2 SVGAGI. The junction had 2 bases not matched to a gene; V was cut back by 2 bases and J by 6 bases. CDR3 DNA sequence: TGTGCCAGCAGTTACGGGACAGGCCATGGCTACACCTTC. Its protein product is CASSYGTGHGYTF.

The J gene is TRBJ1-5, the V gene TRBV19, with 9 bases aligning to TRBD1. The V gene's germline CDR1 is LNHDA and CDR2 SQIVND (reference sequence). The CDR3 length is 16 residues. The V and J ends lost 4 bases and 6 bases, in that order; junction bases with no gene match: 10. This CDR3 reads CASSRRAMGQGQPQHF. The CDR3 nucleotides read TGTGCCAGTAGTAGAAGGGCCATGGGACAGGGTCAGCCCCAGCATTTT.

V and J are TRBV29-1 and TRBJ1-5, with D tentatively TRBD1 (5 bases). The germline V and J ends were trimmed by 7 bases and 6 bases, with 16 bases remaining between them. The V gene's germline CDR1 is SQVTM and CDR2 ANQGSEA. The CDR3 is made up of 13 amino acids. The CDR3 sequence: CSAIQVEGQPQHF. DNA of the CDR3: TGCAGCGCCATACAGGTAGAAGGTCAGCCCCAGCATTTT.

The CDR3 DNA reads as TGTGCCAGCAGCTCCCGGACTAGGCTGTACTCCTACAATGAGCAGTTCTTC. This encodes CASSSRTRLYSYNEQFF. The V and J genes are TRBV9 and TRBJ2-1; 7 bases line up with TRBD2. The CDR3 has 17 residues. After removal of 4 bases from V and 0 bases from J, the junction contained 10 bases not matched to a gene. From germline, CDR1 is SGDLS and CDR2 YYNGEE.

The sample holds one count of this clone. This sequence joins TRBV19 and TRBJ2-7; perhaps TRBD1 as D (6 bases). The CDR3 consists of 13 residues. Trimming cost V 4 bases and J 5 bases, with 12 bases left between them. Germline-derived CDR1 and CDR2 are LNHDA and SQIVND (reference sequence). The CDR3 sequence: CASSTPQGHEQYF. The DNA for the CDR3 is TGTGCCAGTAGTACCCCGCAGGGGCACGAGCAGTACTTC.

Here the CDR3 DNA reads TGTGCCAGCTCACCTCAGCCGGGTGGCTACACCTTC. Its translation is CASSPQPGGYTF. The genes are TRBV18 and TRBJ1-2; no definite D call. Trimming left V 3 bases short and J 7 bases short, with 9 bases between. The CDR3 length is 12 residues. Germline CDR1 is KGHSH and CDR2 is LQKENI. The full variable domain, in which reference TRBV18 and TRBJ1-2 provide the parts outside the CDR3, is NAGVMQNPRHLVRRRGQEARLRCSPMKGHSHVYWYRQLPEEGLKFMVYLQKENIIDESGMPKERFSAEFPKEGPSILRIQQVVRGDSAAYFCASSPQPGGYTFGSGTRLTVV.

V gene TRBV27 combines with J gene TRBJ1-1; no reliable D call. This CDR3 comprises 14 residues. The germline V gene encodes CDR1 MNHEY and CDR2 SMNVEV (reference sequence). V lost 3 bases, J lost 0 bases, and 8 bases lay in between. The CDR3 DNA follows: TGTGCCAGCAGTTTGAACGCGTTGAACACTGAAGCTTTCTTT. Translating it yields CASSLNALNTEAFF.

The chain is built from TRBV5-1 and TRBJ2-3; 7 bases fit TRBD2. The CDR3 runs 15 residues. V lost 1 base and J lost 4; bases outside the gene matches: 6. Germline V gene sequence: CDR1 SGHRS, CDR2 YFSETQ. CDR3 residues: CASSLYAGVPDTQYF. CDR3 nucleotides: TGCGCCAGCAGCTTGTATGCGGGAGTTCCAGATACGCAGTATTTT.

The chain uses TRBV14 and TRBJ1-2; D is undetermined. There are 15 residues in the CDR3. Germline CDR1 is SGHDN and CDR2 is FVKESK. Between the trimmed V and J ends, which lost 2 bases and 2 bases, there was a span of 12 bases. CDR3 coding DNA: TGTGCCAGCAGCCAATTCCTTGGTGAGAACTATGGCTACACCTTC. Translating it yields CASSQFLGENYGYTF.

The chain uses TRBV5-1 and TRBJ2-5, with TRBD1 matching over 8 bases. The CDR3 covers 14 residues. From germline, CDR1 is SGHRS and CDR2 YFSETQ. J gave up 7 bases and V 4 bases, and 9 bases lay outside the gene matches. CDR3 nucleotide sequence: TGCGCCAGCAGCCTGGGACAGGCCCAGGGGACCCAGTACTTC. It specifies CASSLGQAQGTQYF.

The chain recombines TRBV9 with TRBJ2-1; TRBD2 agrees at 11 bases. The CDR3 runs to 16 residues. J lost 3 bases, V lost 0 bases, and 2 bases had no gene match. Germline assignment: CDR1 SGDLS and CDR2 YYNGEE. The CDR3 sequence is CASSVGLAGIYNEQFF. The CDR3 region has the DNA TGTGCCAGCAGCGTAGGACTAGCGGGGATCTACAATGAGCAGTTCTTC.

The genes are TRBV28 and TRBJ1-5; no clear D gene. The CDR3 has 12 amino acids. V was pared by 5 bases and J by 7 bases, with 9 bases between. CDR1 is MDHEN and CDR2 is SYDVKM in the germline V gene. This CDR3 reads CASSRTLQPQHF. The CDR3 DNA is TGTGCCAGCAGTCGAACTCTACAGCCCCAGCATTTT.

Comment on this clone: Mismatch with germline at one junction end may stem from a read error. This sequence joins TRBV9 and TRBJ1-5; D is perhaps TRBD1 (5 bases). Germline CDR1 and CDR2: SGDLS and YYNGEE. The CDR3 has 14 residues. The CDR3 DNA is TGTGTCAGCAGCGTTTCAGTGGGGGGACAGCCCCAGCATTTT. This codes for CVSSVSVGGQPQHF.

CDR3 amino acids: CASSTGGGASAGELFF. In nucleotides, the CDR3 is TGTGCCAGCAGCACGGGGGGGGGCGCTTCCGCCGGGGAGCTGTTTTTT. The chain carries TRBV28 and TRBJ2-2, with 8 bases matching TRBD2. Germline-derived CDR1 and CDR2 are MDHEN and SYDVKM. CDR3 length: 16 amino acids. V was clipped by 6 bases and J by 6 bases; unmatched bases: 12.